This T cell receptor (beta chain) is drawn from a study of blood T cells in healthy people across ages. For the second PCR, which ran for roughly 7 to 11 cycles, a sample-barcoded 5' primer and a J-beta primer mix were used. TCRdb passed the 5' RACE reads through MiXCR, listing each CDR3 protein once. The repertoire includes around 780,000 distinct CDR3 sequences, roughly 26% of them detected once, and over 2.5% sits in the top ten. This CDR3 comprises 16 residues. V lost 0 bases, J lost 7 bases, and 8 bases stayed unmatched. CDR1 and CDR2 from the germline V gene are SGHNT and YYREEE (reference sequence). These data also featured in a second study, about T cells of mothers and their children.

The sequence derives from a boy aged 10-17 years in good health. The chain carries TRBV5-4 and TRBJ2-5; 11 bases match TRBD1. The sample comprised blood. CDR3 in DNA: TGTGCCAGCAGCTTGGTGGTGACCGGGACAGGGGGGACCCAGTACTTC. Translation: CASSLVVTGTGGTQYF.